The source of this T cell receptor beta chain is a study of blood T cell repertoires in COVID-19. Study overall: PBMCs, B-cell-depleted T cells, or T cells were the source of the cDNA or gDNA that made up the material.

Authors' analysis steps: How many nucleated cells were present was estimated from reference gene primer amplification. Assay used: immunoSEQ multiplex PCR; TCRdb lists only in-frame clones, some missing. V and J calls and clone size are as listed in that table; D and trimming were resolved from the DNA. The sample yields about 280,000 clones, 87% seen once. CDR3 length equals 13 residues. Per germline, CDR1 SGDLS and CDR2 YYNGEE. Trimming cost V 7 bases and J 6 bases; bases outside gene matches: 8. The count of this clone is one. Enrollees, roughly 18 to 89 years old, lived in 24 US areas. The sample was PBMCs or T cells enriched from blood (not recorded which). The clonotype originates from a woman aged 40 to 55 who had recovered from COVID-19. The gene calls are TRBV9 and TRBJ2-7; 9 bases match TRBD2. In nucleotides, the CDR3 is TGTGCCAGCGGCGACGGGACTAGCTTCGAGCAGTACTTC. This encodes CASGDGTSFEQYF.